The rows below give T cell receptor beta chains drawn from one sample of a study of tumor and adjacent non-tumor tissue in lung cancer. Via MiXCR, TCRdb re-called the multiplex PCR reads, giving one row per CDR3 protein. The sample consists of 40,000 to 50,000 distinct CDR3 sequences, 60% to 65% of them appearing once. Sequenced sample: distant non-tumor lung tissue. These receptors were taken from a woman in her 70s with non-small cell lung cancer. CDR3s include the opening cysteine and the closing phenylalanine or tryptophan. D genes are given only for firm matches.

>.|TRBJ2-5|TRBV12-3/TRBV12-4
CASRNRVGETQYF
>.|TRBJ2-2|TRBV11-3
CASGLRQPNTGELFF
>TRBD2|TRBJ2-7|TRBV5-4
CASNPGLADIYEQYF
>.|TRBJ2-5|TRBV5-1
CLSSLVSVAQETQYF
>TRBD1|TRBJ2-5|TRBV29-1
CSVEGGQDTQETQYF
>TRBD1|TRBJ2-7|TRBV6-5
CASGIRTGAYEQYF
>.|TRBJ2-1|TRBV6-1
CVSRDGGNEQFF
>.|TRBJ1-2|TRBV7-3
CASSFGWNYGYTF
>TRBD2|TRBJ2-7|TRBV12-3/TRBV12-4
CVSSATLAGGPYEQYF
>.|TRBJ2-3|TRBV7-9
CASRPRDNTDTQYF
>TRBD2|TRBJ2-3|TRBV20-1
CSAARTSVSAAQYF
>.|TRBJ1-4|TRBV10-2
CASTGHPDEKLFF
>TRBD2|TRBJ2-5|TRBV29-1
CSVRLAGTETQYF
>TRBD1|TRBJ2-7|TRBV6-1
CASSEGGQGIEQYF
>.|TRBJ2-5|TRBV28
CANSMTTNKEGQETQYF
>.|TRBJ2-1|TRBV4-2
CASSQDGMESNELFF
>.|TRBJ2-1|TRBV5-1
CASSLFTGSEQSF
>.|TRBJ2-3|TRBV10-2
CTSSEPRTRSSTDTQFF
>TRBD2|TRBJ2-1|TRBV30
CAWGTSRSYNEQFF
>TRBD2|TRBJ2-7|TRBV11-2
CAGSLAGGPGSEQYF
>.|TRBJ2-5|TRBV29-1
CSVMLTQLQETQYF
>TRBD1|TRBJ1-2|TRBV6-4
CASCVEAGGEYGYTF
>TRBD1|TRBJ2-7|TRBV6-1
CAGRKGTGEGYDQYF
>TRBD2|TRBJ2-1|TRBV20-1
CSAGSGTKIDEQFF
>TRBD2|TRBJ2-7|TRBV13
CTSSTWGGGYEQYF
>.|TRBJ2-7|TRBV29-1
CSVEQGSSYEQNF
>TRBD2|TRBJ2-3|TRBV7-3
CASSLTRATSGGSDAQYF
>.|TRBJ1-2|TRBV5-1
CASSINPYNYGYTF
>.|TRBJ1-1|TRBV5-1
CASSARDGAFMNTEAFF
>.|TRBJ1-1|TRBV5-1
CASSIEIPNAEAFF
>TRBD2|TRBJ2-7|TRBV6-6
CASSYLTTPTSGRFPYEQYF
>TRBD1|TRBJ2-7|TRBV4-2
CASSQVLGGYRGYYYEQYF
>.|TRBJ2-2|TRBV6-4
CASSDSSDHGELFF
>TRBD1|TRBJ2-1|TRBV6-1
CASTRRQGIDNEQFF
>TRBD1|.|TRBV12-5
CASSLGGTDTQHF
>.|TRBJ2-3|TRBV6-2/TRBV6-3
CASSHPDVSTDTQYF
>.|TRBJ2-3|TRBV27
CVSSPTKNTQYF
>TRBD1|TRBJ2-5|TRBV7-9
CASRPGQLQETQYF
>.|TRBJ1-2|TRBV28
CASSSHGYGTRGGYGYTF
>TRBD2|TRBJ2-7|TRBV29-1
CSIGRGRTVYEQYF
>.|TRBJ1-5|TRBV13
CTSSLGLWGNQPQHF
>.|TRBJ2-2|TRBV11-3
CASSFDSKTGELFF
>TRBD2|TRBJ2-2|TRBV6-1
CGSSTSGSSTGELFF
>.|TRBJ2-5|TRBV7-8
CVSGLWAEQETQYF
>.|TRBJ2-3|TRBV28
CASSRDSQYF
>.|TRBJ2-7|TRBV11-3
CASSLEVIEVLRYEQYF
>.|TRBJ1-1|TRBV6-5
CASSYTRGRATEAFF
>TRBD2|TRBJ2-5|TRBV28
CLSSSLGLEDTQYF
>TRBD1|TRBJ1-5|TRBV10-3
CAISETTGISQPQHF
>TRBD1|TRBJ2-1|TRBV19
CASSISRQGVSEQFF
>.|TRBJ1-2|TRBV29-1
CRSQGYYGYTF
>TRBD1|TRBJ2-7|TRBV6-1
CTGSGDRDYEQYF
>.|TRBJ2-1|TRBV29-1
CSVDPASNEQFF
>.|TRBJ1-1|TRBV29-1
CSVQVWDTEAFF
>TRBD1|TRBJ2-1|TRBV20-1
CSAATPGQGKDEQFF
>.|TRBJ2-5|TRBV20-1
CSAEYQETQYF
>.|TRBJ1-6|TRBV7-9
CASSFEGSPLHF
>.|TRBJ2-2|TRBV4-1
CASSQHPVWNTGKLFF
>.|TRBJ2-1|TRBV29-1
CSVEQKSNEQFF